Sequencing of this T cell receptor (beta chain) was carried out in a study of neurological immune-mediated disorders. Germline CDR1 reads DFQATT; CDR2 reads SNEGSKA (reference sequence). CDR3 size: 18 residues. J gave up 2 bases and V 6 bases, and 17 bases lay outside the gene matches. For sorted libraries, the input was roughly 1 million CD4+ or CD8+ T cells. This clonotype has at least ten counts. Synthesis of cDNA was accomplished via 5'RACE employing 10-nucleotide random UMIs. MiXCR was run by TCRdb on the 5' RACE reads, yielding one entry per CDR3 protein. The data hold about 21,000 distinct CDR3 sequences, with about 6% observed a single time.

Sequencing was carried out using CD8+ T cells from blood. This TCR derives from a man aged 18 to 30 in good health. The genes are TRBV20-1 and TRBJ1-5; 9 nucleotides match TRBD1. The chain's CDR3 is CSAQGRDRVLYGNQPQHF. The CDR3 bases are TGCAGTGCCCAGGGGCGGGACAGGGTCCTGTATGGCAATCAGCCCCAGCATTTT.